This record concerns one T cell receptor (beta chain) sequence. The antigen remains unidentified. PCR involved 60 Vbeta and 13 Jbeta primers. The assay was immunoSEQ multiplex PCR, and TCRdb's table has in-frame clones only and misses some. Among about 110,000 clones, around 75% were seen once, and the ten largest hold 2.5% to 3.5%. The data belong to a study of cytomegalovirus exposure and HLA in healthy donors. General study points: A later analysis revealed that TCR association rates differed between HLA loci, peaking at DRB1 and bottoming out at HLA-C. Apart from CMV serostatus, no immune exposure information was available. Rare TCR sequences predominated, though certain public TCRs were found in many donors. Earlier analysis yielded a pattern in which most TCR beta V segments were productive about 90% or about 30% of the time.

Sequences were obtained from PBMCs. This clonotype originated in a female donor in good health and CMV-seronegative.

The chain's CDR3 is CASSYTGTGSDIQYF. CDR3 sequence (DNA): TGCGCCAGCAGCTACACCGGGACAGGGTCGGACATTCAGTACTTC. The chain has TRBV5-1 and TRBJ2-4, with 9 bases identical to TRBD1. Trimming took 3 bases from V and 8 from J; bases not matched to a gene: 9. Germline assignment: CDR1 SGHRS and CDR2 YFSETQ. This CDR3 has 15 residues. The full variable domain, rest sourced from reference TRBV5-1 and TRBJ2-4, is KAGVTQTPRYLIKTRGQQVTLSCSPISGHRSVSWYQQTPGQGLQFLFEYFSETQRNKGNFPGRFSGRQFSNSRSEMNVSTLELGDSALYLCASSYTGTGSDIQYFGAGTRLSVL.